Given below is one T cell receptor beta chain in context. Its antigen remains unknown. The data were obtained in a study of T cell responses to AZD1222 COVID-19 vaccine. Study-level information: Both about-4-week and about-12-week second-dose recipients were combined. Broader study findings: Most donors were white British, females outnumbered males, and clonal diversity was possibly underestimated. Scientists sampled the repertoires only once the peak T cell response had passed. Spike-specific TCR repertoires showed rising breadth and depth after two AZD1222 doses.

V lost 4 bases and J lost 3, with 7 bases in between. CDR1 is SQVTM and CDR2 is ANQGSEA in the germline V gene. The CDR3 is 12 residues long. Sequenced by immunoSEQ multiplex PCR; TCRdb stores in-frame clones only, minus some. The sample records around 120,000 clones, 92% being singletons. The chain is built from TRBV29-1 and TRBJ1-5; D may be TRBD1 (6 bases). Sequenced here: peripheral blood, sampled on day 0 of AZD1222 vaccination. This TCR was recovered from an adult in good health. The DNA of the CDR3 is TGCAGCGTTGCAGGGGTCAATCAGCCCCAGCATTTT. Protein product: CSVAGVNQPQHF.